This entry lists 27 T cell receptor beta chains sequenced from one sample in a study of blood T cell repertoires in COVID-19. Libraries were prepared by immunoSEQ multiplex PCR; TCRdb keeps only in-frame clonotypes and omits some of them. The table records approximately 270,000 clones, roughly 90% of them present only once. Sequences were obtained from PBMCs or T cells enriched from blood (not recorded which). These receptors were collected from a woman aged 60 to 75 who had recovered from COVID-19.

V gene TRBV28 combines with J gene TRBJ1-3, with D tentatively TRBD1 (5 bases). V was pared by 6 bases and J by 4 bases, with 16 bases between. Germline loops: CDR1 MDHEN, CDR2 SYDVKM. The CDR3 totals 15 residues. CDR3 coding DNA: TGTGCCAGCAGGGCTTCAGGGTCTGGAGGAAACACCATATATTTT. The encoded protein is CASRASGSGGNTIYF.

The chain uses TRBV11-2 and TRBJ2-7, with 10 bases identical to TRBD2. CDR3 size: 15 residues. CDR1 and CDR2 (germline): SGHAT, FQNNGV. V lost 2 bases and J lost 3; bases outside the gene matches: 4. In nucleotides, the CDR3 is TGTGCCAGCAGCTTAACCGGGACTAGCGACTACGAGCAGTACTTC. Translating gives CASSLTGTSDYEQYF.

The chain combines TRBV7-9 with TRBJ2-5; 8 nucleotides agree with TRBD1. Losses at the gene ends were 5 bases for V and 4 bases for J; bases not matched to a gene: 12. The CDR3 loop spans 16 amino acids. CDR1 is SEHNR and CDR2 is FQNEAQ in the germline V gene (reference sequence). For the CDR3, the DNA is TGTGCCAGCAGCCCAAAGAGACAGGGGATATTAGAGACCCAGTACTTC. Translating it yields CASSPKRQGILETQYF.

J is TRBJ1-1 and V is TRBV28, with 7 bases matching TRBD1. In germline, CDR1 is MDHEN, CDR2 SYDVKM. Trimming cost V 6 bases and J 0 bases; bases outside gene matches: 7. CDR3 length: 15 residues. In DNA, the CDR3 is TGTGCCAGCAGCCGAGCCGGGACAGTGAACACTGAAGCTTTCTTT. Its protein is CASSRAGTVNTEAFF.

The chain couples TRBV7-4 to TRBJ2-7; TRBD2 might be the D (6 bases). Trimming shortened V by 1 base and J by 6 bases, and 16 bases separated the two germline ends. Germline V gene lookup returns CDR1 SGHVT and CDR2 SQSDAQ. The CDR3 length is 15 residues. Written as DNA, the CDR3 is TGTGCCAGCAGCTTAGGCCGGCGGGGACCATGCGAGCAGTACTTC. It specifies CASSLGRRGPCEQYF.

V gene TRBV9 combines with J gene TRBJ1-3; no clear D gene. The CDR3 is made up of 15 amino acids. CDR1 is SGDLS, CDR2 YYNGEE, per germline. V lost 4 bases and J lost 0, with 11 bases in between. CDR3 loop: CASSPLDHSGNTIYF. CDR3 sequence (DNA): TGTGCCAGCAGCCCCCTAGATCACTCTGGAAACACCATATATTTT.

The chain couples TRBV10-3 to TRBJ1-2, with 9 nucleotides matching TRBD1. From germline, CDR1 is ENHRY and CDR2 SYGVKD. V was clipped by 7 bases and J by 1 base; unmatched bases: 7. This CDR3 contains 15 residues. CDR3 sequence: CAIKRDREVNYGYTF. In DNA form, the CDR3 reads TGTGCCATCAAGCGGGACAGGGAAGTTAACTATGGCTACACCTTC.

This clone has more than one count but fewer than ten. This chain uses TRBV27 with TRBJ1-2; 7 bases map to TRBD1. The CDR3 is made up of 17 amino acids. The germline V gene has CDR1 MNHEY and CDR2 SMNVEV (reference sequence). V lost 6 bases to trimming and J lost 2 bases; unmatched junction nucleotides: 15. The CDR3 sequence is CASRTRSLGGVNYGYTF. In DNA form, the CDR3 reads TGTGCCAGCAGGACGCGGTCTCTAGGGGGCGTAAACTATGGCTACACCTTC.

The rearrangement links TRBV6-1 to TRBJ2-1, with 13 bases matching TRBD2. The length of the CDR3 is 19 residues. The germline gives CDR1 MNHNS, CDR2 SASEGT. V gave up 4 bases and J gave up 2 bases; unmatched junction bases: 11. The CDR3 DNA sequence: TGTGCCAGCAGTGCCACTAGCGGGAGGGCCCTTTCTCCCTACAATGAGCAGTTCTTC. Protein: CASSATSGRALSPYNEQFF.

The genes are TRBV18 and TRBJ1-6; 8 bases are a match to TRBD1. Germline V gene lookup returns CDR1 KGHSH and CDR2 LQKENI. The CDR3 sequence is 15 residues long. The trim removed 2 bases at V and 10 bases at J, leaving 7 bases unmatched. CDR3 bases: TGTGCCAGCTCACCAGGACAGGGTGGAGGGTCACCCCTCCACTTT. Amino acid sequence: CASSPGQGGGSPLHF.

V and J are TRBV27 and TRBJ1-2, with D possibly TRBD1 on 6 matching bases. This CDR3 comprises 16 residues. Trimming cost V 4 bases and J 6 bases, with 21 bases left between them. The V gene's germline CDR1 is MNHEY and CDR2 SMNVEV (reference sequence). The CDR3 loop reads CASSYRPSGGVDGYTF. The CDR3 nucleotides are TGTGCCAGCAGTTATCGCCCCTCGGGGGGCGTTGATGGCTACACCTTC.

V and J are TRBV24-1 and TRBJ2-5; TRBD2 agrees at 11 bases. This CDR3 contains 14 residues. The germline V gene encodes CDR1 KGHDR and CDR2 SFDVKD. The V and J ends lost 9 bases and 3 bases, in that order; junction bases with no gene match: 5. The DNA of the CDR3 is TGTGCCACCGTTATAGCGGGAGGGAAAGAGACCCAGTACTTC. It codes for CATVIAGGKETQYF.

J is TRBJ1-5 and V is TRBV27, with 7 bases matching TRBD1. Per germline, CDR1 MNHEY and CDR2 SMNVEV (reference sequence). The CDR3 runs to 14 residues. With 5 bases clipped from V and 6 bases from J, the junction kept 7 bases outside the gene matches. CDR3 loop: CASSRGGMGQPQHF. The CDR3 DNA reads as TGTGCCAGCAGTCGAGGGGGCATGGGTCAGCCCCAGCATTTT.

The chain is built from TRBV11-2 and TRBJ2-1; D uncertain. This CDR3 is built from 14 residues. Germline V gives CDR1 SGHAT, CDR2 FQNNGV. Trimming stripped 1 base from V and 3 bases from J, with 7 bases between. CDR3 DNA: TGTGCCAGCAGCTTAGTCTGGCTCTACAATGAGCAGTTCTTC. Translating it yields CASSLVWLYNEQFF. The full variable domain, in which reference TRBV11-2 and TRBJ2-1 provide the parts outside the CDR3, is EAGVAQSPRYKIIEKRQSVAFWCNPISGHATLYWYQQILGQGPKLLIQFQNNGVVDDSQLPKDRFSAERLKGVDSTLKIQPAKLEDSAVYLCASSLVWLYNEQFFGPGTRLTVL.

J is TRBJ1-6 and V is TRBV11-2; 9 bases are a match to TRBD1. The CDR3 totals 15 residues. The germline V gene encodes CDR1 SGHAT and CDR2 FQNNGV. V gave up 5 bases and J gave up 9 bases; unmatched junction bases: 8. CDR3 sequence: CASSLGQGDGSPLHF. DNA of the CDR3: TGTGCCAGCAGCCTGGGACAGGGTGATGGTTCACCCCTCCACTTT.

This rearrangement joins TRBV5-1 to TRBJ1-6; D is perhaps TRBD1 (6 bases). Germline V gene lookup returns CDR1 SGHRS and CDR2 YFSETQ. V lost 0 bases to trimming and J lost 8 bases, with 12 bases between them. The length of the CDR3 is 15 residues. The CDR3 is CASSLAPGTYSPLHF. CDR3 nucleotide sequence: TGCGCCAGCAGCTTGGCCCCGGGGACATATTCACCCCTCCACTTT.

This clone turned up a few times. The rearrangement uses TRBV7-6 and TRBJ2-7; 11 bases are shared with TRBD1. Losses at the gene ends were 5 bases for V and 2 bases for J; bases not matched to a gene: 5. The V gene's germline CDR1 is SGHVS and CDR2 FNYEAQ. The CDR3 contains 15 residues. This chain's CDR3 is CASSHPGQGAYEQYF. CDR3 DNA sequence: TGTGCCAGCAGCCACCCGGGACAGGGGGCCTACGAGCAGTACTTC.

The CDR3 region is CASREGANYGYTF. In DNA, the CDR3 is TGTGCCAGTAGAGAGGGAGCTAACTATGGCTACACCTTC. The chain has TRBV19 and TRBJ1-2, with D uncertain. V was shortened by 6 bases and J by 0 bases, with 8 bases between the two germline ends. This CDR3 spans 13 amino acids. In germline, CDR1 is LNHDA, CDR2 SQIVND (reference sequence).

This sequence joins TRBV3-1 (or the pseudogene TRBV3-2) and TRBJ2-3; maybe TRBD2 (6 bases). V lost 0 bases, J lost 4 bases, and 20 bases lay in between. The CDR3 consists of 18 residues. Germline V gene lookup returns CDR1 LGHDT and CDR2 YNNKEL (reference sequence). The CDR3 DNA reads TGTGCCAGCAGCCAAGATAAAGGTCGGGAGTTTCTGGCAGATACGCAGTATTTT. Amino acids: CASSQDKGREFLADTQYF.

This chain links TRBV5-6 with TRBJ2-7; 12 bases line up with TRBD2. The V and J ends lost 0 bases and 6 bases, in that order; junction bases with no gene match: 4. CDR1 is SGHDT, CDR2 YYEEEE, per germline. This CDR3 contains 15 residues. Here the CDR3 reads CASSLVASGGVEQYF. CDR3 bases: TGTGCCAGCAGCTTGGTTGCTAGCGGGGGGGTCGAGCAGTACTTC.

J is TRBJ1-1 and V is TRBV7-2; unclear D gene. The germline gives CDR1 SGHTA, CDR2 FQGNSA. Trimming took 3 bases from V and 5 from J, leaving 10 bases between them. This CDR3 has 13 residues. The CDR3 nucleotides are TGTGCCAGCAGCTTCCCCTTCCGGACTGAAGCTTTCTTT. This translates into CASSFPFRTEAFF.

This CDR3 is CASSPALGATGTEAFF. In DNA form, the CDR3 reads TGTGCCAGCAGTCCTGCATTGGGGGCGACGGGGACTGAAGCTTTCTTT. The J gene is TRBJ1-1, the V gene TRBV28; D is perhaps TRBD1 (6 bases). This CDR3 comprises 16 residues. The ends were cut back, 5 bases at V and 5 bases at J, with 21 bases in the middle. Per the germline V gene, CDR1 is MDHEN and CDR2 is SYDVKM.

CDR3 protein: CASSLLGAVNTEAFF. The CDR3, as DNA: TGCGCCAGCAGCTTGTTGGGGGCGGTGAACACTGAAGCTTTCTTT. The chain recombines TRBV5-1 with TRBJ1-1; possible D gene TRBD1, 6 bases. The CDR3 loop spans 15 amino acids. Germline V gene data show CDR1 as SGHRS and CDR2 as YFSETQ. With 1 base removed from V and 0 bases from J, the gap between germline ends came to 10 bases. The entire variable domain, with the rest obtained from reference TRBV5-1 and TRBJ1-1, is as follows: KAGVTQTPRYLIKTRGQQVTLSCSPISGHRSVSWYQQTPGQGLQFLFEYFSETQRNKGNFPGRFSGRQFSNSRSEMNVSTLELGDSALYLCASSLLGAVNTEAFFGQGTRLTVV.

The chain has TRBV4-1 and TRBJ1-6; no clear D. Germline CDR1 and CDR2: MGHRA and YSYEKL. V was clipped by 2 bases and J by 6 bases, with 5 bases between them. CDR3 length equals 13 residues. CDR3 coding DNA: TGCGCCAGCAGCCAACCTCGTAATTCACCCCTCCACTTT. It is translated as CASSQPRNSPLHF.

V and J are TRBV2 and TRBJ1-2; D gene unclear. Germline CDR1 SNHLY, CDR2 FYNNEI. With 7 bases removed from V and 5 bases from J, the gap between germline ends came to 14 bases. The CDR3 spans 13 residues. CDR3 coding DNA: TGTGCCAGCACCGGCGCCGGAGTATATGGCTACACCTTC. Residues: CASTGAGVYGYTF.

V usage is TRBV5-5 and J usage is TRBJ1-5; TRBD1 agrees at 8 bases. Per germline, CDR1 SGHKS and CDR2 YYEKEE (reference sequence). The CDR3 has 17 amino acids. The V segment lost 3 bases and the J segment 0 bases; nucleotides outside the gene matches: 8. In DNA, the CDR3 is TGTGCCAGCAGCTGGACAGGGTTGGCCTATAGCAATCAGCCCCAGCATTTT. Its protein is CASSWTGLAYSNQPQHF.

The rearrangement links TRBV19 to TRBJ2-1; tentative D call: TRBD1 (5 bases). V lost 4 bases and J 0 bases, leaving 10 bases between the germline ends. This CDR3 region has 15 residues. Germline CDR1 reads LNHDA; CDR2 reads SQIVND (reference sequence). In DNA, the CDR3 is TGTGCCAGTAGTACAGGGCCTAACTCCTACAATGAGCAGTTCTTC. This translates into CASSTGPNSYNEQFF.